This T cell receptor beta chain was documented in a study of T-cell reconstitution after alpha-beta-depleted transplantation in children. A library of TCRbeta sequences, prepared with unique molecular identifiers, was generated. TCRdb redid the calling of the PCR reads with MiXCR, one entry per CDR3 protein. The sample consists of 120,000 to 150,000 distinct CDR3 sequences, around 10% of them appearing once. The CDR3 runs to 13 residues. V lost 3 bases to trimming and J lost 6 bases, with 11 bases between them. In germline, CDR1 is MNHEY, CDR2 SMNVEV (reference sequence). In its sample, this clonotype was seen many times.

The sequence was collected from a female patient aged 2-9 years who had a stem cell transplant for congenital amegakaryocytic thrombocytopenia, so the T cells may come from the graft donor. The chain has TRBV27 and TRBJ1-1; a weak D match, TRBD1 (5 bases). The sequencing here drew on PBMCs, mostly from graft donor cells, taken 180 days after TCRalphabeta/CD19-depleted stem cell transplant. CDR3 amino acids: CASSFKGWSEAFF. The CDR3 DNA reads as TGTGCCAGCAGTTTTAAGGGGTGGTCTGAAGCTTTCTTT.